This T cell receptor (beta chain) originates from a study of cytomegalovirus exposure and HLA in healthy donors. Study details: Around 80 million unique TCR sequences came from HLA-typed donors in an early release.

The PCR contained 60 Vbeta and 13 Jbeta primers. The repertoire was sequenced with immunoSEQ multiplex PCR; TCRdb's copy has only in-frame clones and lacks some. Of 100,000 to 150,000 clones listed, about four fifths are singletons. CDR1 is MNHNS and CDR2 is SASEGT in the germline V gene. This CDR3 has 18 residues. J gave up 0 bases and V 0 bases, and 6 bases lay outside the gene matches. This chain joins TRBV6-1 and TRBJ2-7, with TRBD2 matching 12 bases. The sequence came from a woman in her thirties or forties in good health and CMV-seronegative. Sequencing was performed on PBMCs. CDR3: CASSEARLAGGYSYEQYF. The CDR3 DNA reads as TGTGCCAGCAGTGAAGCGCGGCTAGCGGGAGGGTACTCCTACGAGCAGTACTTC.